This T cell receptor beta chain was captured by sequencing in a study of shared clonotypes between healthy human individuals. An assay was performed, and its level was deep. Genomic DNA of each subset was evenly split across several immunoSEQ plates. Here immunoSEQ multiplex PCR was the method, and the copy in TCRdb shows in-frame clones only, minus some. The repertoire consists of around 1,000,000 clones, with approximately 80% occurring once and the leading ten covering 0.7% to 0.95%. The CDR3 is made up of 17 amino acids. The V end lost 0 bases, the J end lost 3 bases, and 14 bases lay between the germline ends. Germline V gives CDR1 MGHRA, CDR2 YSYEKL. The split of CD4+ cells yielded CD45RA+ naive and CD45RA-negative memory subsets. A remark on this clone: Its target is not known.

Study-wide findings and caveats: The study generally estimated greater richness for naive than memory subsets.

The sample consisted of memory CD4+ T cells from PBMCs. The subset was: CD45RA-negative fraction. This chain connects TRBV4-1 to TRBJ2-2, with D possibly TRBD2 on 7 matching bases. The clonotype originates from a man aged 18 to 29 in good health. Some clones in this sample may be carry-over from other donors' samples. The CDR3 DNA follows: TGCGCCAGCAGCCAAGATCCGGGGGGCACGTACACCGGGGAGCTGTTTTTT. Protein product: CASSQDPGGTYTGELFF.